Listed below are T cell receptor beta chains from one sample, sequenced in a study of T cells after yellow fever vaccination. Via MiXCR, TCRdb re-called the 5' RACE reads, giving one row per CDR3 protein. The sample lists fewer than 450,000 distinct CDR3 sequences, roughly 8% occurring once. Sample: PBMCs, taken about 49 days after the first yellow fever vaccination. The receptors shown here come from a man between 18 and 29 years old who received the YFV17D yellow fever vaccine. Both conserved end residues are part of each CDR3. The D gene is left open where the match is weak. The listing skips clone size in some rows; elsewhere it reads once, few, many or a size class.

J | V | size | D | CDR3 | DNA
TRBJ2-5 | TRBV2 | . | TRBD1 | CASRGQGGLETQYF | TGTGCCAGCAGAGGACAGGGTGGGCTAGAGACCCAGTACTTC
TRBJ2-4 | TRBV7-2 | few | . | CASSVDHGGTKNIQYF | TGTGCCAGCAGCGTCGATCACGGGGGAACCAAAAACATTCAGTACTTC
TRBJ2-1 | TRBV19 | few | . | CASSMGGGLLGNEQFF | TGTGCCAGTAGTATGGGGGGGGGGCTTCTTGGCAATGAGCAGTTCTTC
TRBJ2-5 | TRBV9 | many | . | CASSPPGKTQYF | TGTGCCAGCAGCCCGCCCGGGAAGACCCAGTACTTC
TRBJ2-1 | TRBV27 | few | TRBD2 | CASSLSAGGLYNEQFF | TGTGCCAGCAGTTTATCAGCGGGGGGGCTGTACAATGAGCAGTTCTTC
TRBJ2-2 | TRBV19 | . | . | CASSWTENTGELFF | TGTGCCAGTAGTTGGACAGAAAACACCGGGGAGCTGTTTTTT
TRBJ2-1 | TRBV7-2 | few | . | CASSQLRLQKEQFF | TGTGCCAGCAGCCAACTGCGTCTTCAAAAGGAGCAGTTCTTC
TRBJ2-3 | TRBV15 | . | TRBD2 | CATSRELAGTDTQYF | TGTGCCACCAGCAGAGAACTAGCGGGCACAGATACGCAGTATTTT
TRBJ2-2 | TRBV12-3/TRBV12-4 | . | TRBD1 | CASSLGRTGVSLINTGELFF | TGTGCCAGCAGTTTAGGCAGGACAGGGGTTTCCCTCATAAACACCGGGGAGCTGTTTTTT
TRBJ2-7 | TRBV29-1 | . | . | CSVSSDSYEQYF | TGCAGCGTTAGTAGCGACTCCTACGAGCAGTACTTC
TRBJ2-7 | TRBV2 | . | . | CASTGGDTPREQYF | TGTGCCAGCACCGGTGGGGATACCCCTCGGGAGCAGTACTTC
TRBJ2-1 | TRBV11-2 | . | . | CASRSPRPLIQGSGEQFF | TGTGCCAGCAGATCACCTAGACCCTTGATACAGGGTAGTGGTGAGCAGTTCTTC
TRBJ1-5 | TRBV6-5 | few | . | CASSYSSQVEGNQPQHF | TGTGCCAGCAGTTACTCGTCTCAGGTAGAAGGCAATCAGCCCCAGCATTTT
TRBJ2-3 | TRBV28 | many | . | CASSLTGGWNTQYF | TGTGCCAGCAGTTTAACCGGAGGGTGGAATACGCAGTATTTT
TRBJ1-2 | TRBV14 | . | . | CASSQSSRMNGYTF | TGTGCCAGCAGCCAATCGAGCAGAATGAATGGCTACACCTTC
TRBJ2-2 | TRBV30 | few | . | CAWSVDTGELFF | TGTGCCTGGAGTGTAGACACCGGGGAGCTGTTTTTT
TRBJ2-5 | TRBV5-1 | few | TRBD1 | CASSYGQGDLETQYF | TGCGCCAGCAGCTACGGACAGGGGGATTTAGAGACCCAGTACTTC
TRBJ2-2 | TRBV7-2 | . | TRBD1 | CASIDRGHTGELFF | TGTGCCAGCATAGACAGGGGGCACACCGGGGAGCTGTTTTTT
TRBJ2-6 | TRBV18 | many | . | CASSSTGAGANVLTF | TGTGCCAGCTCTTCAACGGGGGCTGGGGCCAACGTCCTGACTTTC
TRBJ2-3 | TRBV10-3 | . | . | CATLGLASTDTQYF | TGTGCCACCTTGGGACTGGCTAGCACAGATACGCAGTATTTT
TRBJ2-3 | TRBV28 | . | . | CASSLPPGGITDTQYF | TGTGCCAGCAGTCTCCCCCCGGGGGGCATCACAGATACGCAGTATTTT
TRBJ2-4 | TRBV4-1 | few | . | CASSQEDTQGDIQYF | TGCGCCAGCAGCCAAGAAGACACCCAAGGGGACATTCAGTACTTC
TRBJ1-1 | TRBV18 | few | . | CASSPRVQGIGNTEAFF | TGTGCCAGCTCACCACGCGTACAGGGAATCGGGAACACTGAAGCTTTCTTT
TRBJ2-2 | TRBV13 | . | . | CASSLGSGSRRTGELFF | TGTGCCAGCAGCTTAGGTTCAGGAAGCAGGCGCACCGGGGAGCTGTTTTTT
TRBJ1-1 | TRBV7-9 | few | . | CASSFPAGRGGTEAFF | TGTGCCAGCAGCTTCCCCGCAGGCAGAGGCGGCACTGAAGCTTTCTTT
TRBJ1-1 | TRBV7-9 | . | . | CASSLPRRNTEAFF | TGTGCCAGCAGCCTTCCAAGGAGGAACACTGAAGCTTTCTTT
TRBJ2-5 | TRBV5-6 | few | TRBD2 | CASSLSLGRGETQYF | TGTGCCAGCAGCCTATCTTTGGGGAGGGGAGAGACCCAGTACTTC
TRBJ2-3 | TRBV11-2 | . | TRBD2 | CASSLLVAGGPSTDTQYF | TGTGCCAGCAGCTTATTGGTAGCGGGGGGCCCTAGCACAGATACGCAGTATTTT
TRBJ2-5 | TRBV11-2 | . | TRBD1 | CASSPRTGVYSSAATQYF | TGTGCCAGCAGCCCACGGACAGGGGTTTACTCTAGCGCGGCGACCCAGTACTTC
TRBJ1-1 | TRBV27 | few | . | CASSPRGAGGRNTEAFF | TGTGCCAGCAGTCCTCGTGGGGCCGGGGGTCGGAACACTGAAGCTTTCTTT
TRBJ1-2 | TRBV12-5 | . | . | CASHSPGASVYGYTF | TGTGCTAGCCACTCCCCGGGGGCGAGTGTCTATGGCTACACCTTC